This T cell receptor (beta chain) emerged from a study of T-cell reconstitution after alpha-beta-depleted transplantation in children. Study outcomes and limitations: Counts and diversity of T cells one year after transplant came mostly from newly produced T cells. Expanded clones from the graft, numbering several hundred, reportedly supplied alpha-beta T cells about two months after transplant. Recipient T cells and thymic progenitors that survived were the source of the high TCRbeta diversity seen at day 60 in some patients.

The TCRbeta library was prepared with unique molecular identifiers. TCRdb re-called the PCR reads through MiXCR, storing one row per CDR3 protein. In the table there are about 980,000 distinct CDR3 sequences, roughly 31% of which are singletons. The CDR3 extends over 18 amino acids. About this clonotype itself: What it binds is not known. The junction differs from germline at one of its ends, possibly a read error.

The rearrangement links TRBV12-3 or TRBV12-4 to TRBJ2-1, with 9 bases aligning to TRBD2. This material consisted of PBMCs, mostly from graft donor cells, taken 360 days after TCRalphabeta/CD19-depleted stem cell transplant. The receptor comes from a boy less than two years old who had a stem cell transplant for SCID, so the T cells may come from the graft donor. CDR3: CACSFGSGGPSSYNEQFF. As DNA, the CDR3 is TGTGCCTGCAGTTTTGGTAGCGGGGGCCCTAGCTCCTACAATGAGCAGTTCTTC.